This entry concerns a single TCR beta chain. This clone was counted only a few times. Its antigen has not been determined. Base qualities are not provided; no much larger clone lies one nucleotide away. This specimen belongs to a study of cytomegalovirus exposure and HLA in healthy donors (dated by TCRdb to about 2017). Context from the whole study: An earlier analysis of approximately 640 of the donors reported roughly 270 Gb of sequence data and roughly 110 million unique TCR beta sequences from 150 million to 200 million T cells. Among over 350 genotyped donors of the cohort, an average of 235,054 unique TCR beta nucleotide sequences were sequenced per donor, 15% to 20% of them non-productive. The study was designed to test whether signatures of past pathogen exposure could be identified by cataloging public T cell receptors. Among the roughly 400 genotyped donors, approximately 77% belonged to the genetic ancestry cluster associated with self-reported Caucasian donors. High-throughput TCR immunosequencing, statistical association of individual TCRs with disease status, and machine learning were combined to predict cytomegalovirus infection status. Four to six DR-DQ haplotypes were handled as single units for association and clustering, since linkage in the cohort was strong. Around 300 gigabases of sequencing data and tens of millions of unique TCR sequences were included in an early release covering around 600 HLA-typed donors. Using immunosequencing, the study profiled T cell repertoires from 640 or so subjects and related those repertoires to cytomegalovirus serostatus. Besides the first cohort of more than 650 subjects, a separate validation cohort made up of 120 different subjects was used. Rather than using new phenotypic data, the later analysis identified candidate immune exposures from TCR beta sequences and from how often those sequences occurred across donors. To decide whether each TCR beta V gene segment behaved as functional or pseudogenic, an earlier analysis of some 540 of the donors relied on high-throughput TCR beta sequencing. Alongside the repertoire data, information on donor age, sex, ethnicity and CMV serostatus was compiled. To study patterns of TCR occurrence, a later analysis re-analyzed previously published TCR beta repertoires from hundreds of donors and added high-resolution HLA genotyping. Typing coverage differed by locus: A, B, C, DRB1 and DQB1 were typed in about 629-640 donors, DQA1 in 500 to 550, DPA1 in around 600, and DPB1 in 472. A later genetic analysis took genome-wide SNP genotypes for about three fifths of the 666 donors and used that subset as a discovery cohort. HLA typing included class I and class II loci at four-digit resolution. All discovery cohort repertoires had been generated using a single sequencing platform.

The library was built by means of the immunoSEQ multiplex PCR assay. For the multiplex PCR, a mixture combining 60 forward primers for TCR Vbeta segments and 13 reverse primers for TCR Jbeta segments was used. The CDR3 region of rearranged TCR beta genes was amplified from genomic DNA by a multiplex PCR assay. The amplified TCR beta libraries were sequenced on the Illumina HiSeq System as 87-base-pair reads. The source study handled its data this way. In a later analysis, about 80 million unique TCR beta chains were counted across the 690 or so repertoires, and about 9.9 million of these chains were shared by at least two donors. To remove PCR and sequencing errors, raw reads were error-corrected and collapsed into unique sequences using a nearest-neighbor algorithm that merged closely related sequences. CDR3 sequences were aligned to IMGT reference sequences to assign V, D and J gene segments. For a sequence to be retained, a match of at least six nucleotides was required to both a V gene segment and a J gene segment. A rearrangement counted as productive if the CDR3 had no stop codons and remained in frame with V and J, and every other rearrangement counted as non-productive. CDR3 was defined according to IMGT convention as the region running from the second conserved V-encoded cysteine to the conserved J-encoded phenylalanine. In an earlier analysis of more than 550 of the donors, sequences lacking an unambiguous match to a single V gene segment were excluded. An earlier analysis of 587 of the donors classified V segments as functional when productive rearrangements were above 56.7% and as segregating when the standard deviation between donors was above 5%. A statistical classification framework was built to diagnose cytomegalovirus status from the catalog of TCR beta chain sequences. V and J gene assignment, in a later analysis, came from comparing TCR nucleotide sequences with IMGT/GENE-DB human TR gene sequences. The TCRdist pipeline was used in a later analysis to assign CDR3 sequences and most-parsimonious VDJ recombination scenarios. In a later analysis, each TCR beta chain was defined by its CDR3 amino acid sequence together with its V-gene family, and reads lacking a unique V-gene family were excluded. As a way to deal with suspected cross-contamination and a sequencing artifact, a later analysis dropped approximately 570 nucleotide sequences that were highly shared and had low generation probability. In a later analysis, a clonal expansion index was calculated for each public chain from normalized within-repertoire ranks of inferred template counts. A later analysis computed generation probabilities with a VDJ recombination model fitted to out-of-frame rearrangements, and checked the results against IGoR. A later analysis scored TCR-TCR, TCR-HLA and TCR-CMV co-occurrence with hypergeometric tests, applying a repertoire-size bias correction to TCR pairs. To estimate false discovery rates, a later analysis permuted the HLA or CMV assignments 20 times. In a later analysis, co-occurring TCRs were grouped using DBSCAN, with TCRdist sequence similarity added in when clustering inside HLA-allele-positive subsets. Repertoires with fewer than 30,000 or more than 120,000 public chains, plus five repertoires with anomalous nucleotide sharing, were excluded from co-occurrence clustering. TCRdb took this table from immuneACCESS and kept in-frame rearrangements with V and J called. Such tables lack part of the clones; where checked against another copy, unresolved V genes explain under half of the gap, and the rest is unexplained. The DNA was the basis for D and trimming; V, J and clone size are from that table. This sample lists about 170,000 clones; roughly 80% were detected once. The leading ten clones occupy approximately 3.4% of the sample.

In total, approximately 690 healthy bone marrow donors made up the cohort. At the time of sampling, every cohort member was nominally healthy, though immune exposures that went unrecorded were likely present. The donor tested CMV seronegative, placing the donor among the roughly 340 seronegative members of the cohort. Every donor gave a peripheral blood sample, and the peripheral blood mononuclear cells from that sample were used for TCR beta sequencing. Genomic DNA extraction from the blood cell samples was performed with the Qiagen DNeasy Blood Extraction Kit. Relative to germline, V is 6 bases shorter and J is 5 bases shorter, with 19 bases between their ends. CDR1 and CDR2 are drawn from the germline V gene: MNHEY, SVGAGI. Taken from cysteine to phenylalanine, the CDR3 has 15 residues. Only CDR3 DNA is held: 45 bases, read in frame from base 1. Study-wide findings and limitations: Because HLA typing was unavailable for some donors at each locus, only the typed subset was used in association tests. In vitro tests confirmed that three of the cytomegalovirus-associated TCR beta chains recognize cytomegalovirus antigens. Compared with the roughly 700-donor mean, donors in an Asian-associated ancestry cluster had fewer N-insertions in productive TCRs, according to a later genetic analysis. When HLA alleles, especially DR and DQ, strongly co-occurred, attributing TCR associations to individual alleles was difficult. Correlated functional status among segregating V segments might be attributable to linkage disequilibrium, but an unknown experimental factor could not be ruled out. Most TCR sequences were observed very rarely across donors, whereas some public TCRs were present in many individuals. The study gave a list of roughly 150 TCR beta chains associated with cytomegalovirus. A group of highly shared sequence variants was considered likely to be a technical artifact of the sequencing pipeline. In an earlier analysis of 587 of the donors, most TCR beta V segments appeared in productive rearrangements about 87% or about 30% of the time, broadly matching IMGT annotations. Sequencing depth was assumed to be roughly uniform across donors in the presence/absence analyses, though that assumption may not hold. Some IMGT-functional V segments, including TRBV6-2 and TRBV6-3, could not be told apart with the 87-base-pair reads, so those segments were excluded. Several of the top co-occurrence clusters appeared to be linked to parvovirus B19, influenza, CMV and Epstein-Barr virus, according to a later analysis. Immune exposure information for the cohort was limited to CMV serostatus. According to a later analysis, most CMV-associated TCR beta chains appeared to be HLA-restricted, and the HLA associations seemed to be driven largely by CMV exposure. In this cohort, only TCR beta chains were sequenced, and detectable features were limited by the absence of alpha or paired-chain data. Compared with equally common non-associated chains, HLA-associated TCR beta chains in a later analysis were more clonally expanded and had lower generation probabilities. A later analysis found that TCR association rates varied across HLA loci, with DRB1 alleles showing the most associated TCRs and HLA-C alleles the fewest. The earlier analysis of 587 of the donors excluded some 16 rarely observed V segments, including chromosome 9 orphons, because counts were too low. Specific HLA alleles were associated with around 18,000 TCR beta sequences at a false discovery rate of 0.05 in a later analysis. A further reported finding was that TCR beta sequences accurately predicted the HLA-A and HLA-B alleles for most subjects in the first cohort. The classifier was reported to diagnose cytomegalovirus status with high specificity and sensitivity in both the original and validation cohorts. According to the authors, the approach could potentially be generalized to other disease states and immunological phenotypes. In a later genetic analysis, a missense DCLRE1C variant was associated with V-gene and J-gene trimming of TCR beta chains, and the association was replicated in an independent cohort.

This receptor chain uses TRBV6-5 and TRBJ2-5; the D gene is perhaps TRBD1, on 6 matching bases. The TCR originated in a female donor in good health and CMV-seronegative. Sequenced sample: PBMCs. The CDR3 has the sequence CASSLIVQGDETQYF. The nucleotide sequence is TGTGCCAGCAGCCTCATAGTACAGGGAGATGAGACCCAGTACTTC.